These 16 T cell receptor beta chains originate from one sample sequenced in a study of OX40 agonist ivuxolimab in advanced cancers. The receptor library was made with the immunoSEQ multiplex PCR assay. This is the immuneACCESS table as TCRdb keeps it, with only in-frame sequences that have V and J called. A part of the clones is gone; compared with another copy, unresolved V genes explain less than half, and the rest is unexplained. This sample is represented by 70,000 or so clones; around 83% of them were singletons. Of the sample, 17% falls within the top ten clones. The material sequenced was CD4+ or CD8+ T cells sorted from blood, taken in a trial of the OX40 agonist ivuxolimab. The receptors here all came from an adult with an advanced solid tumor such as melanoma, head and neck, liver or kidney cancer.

Here the CDR3 DNA reads TGTGCCAGCAGCTTCATTGCGGGAGGGCCCCCAGATACGCAGTATTTT. Its protein is CASSFIAGGPPDTQYF. This chain links TRBV11-1 with TRBJ2-3; 9 bases agree with TRBD2. The CDR3 sequence is 16 residues long. CDR1 is SGHAT, CDR2 FQDESV, per germline (reference sequence). After removal of 3 bases from V and 4 bases from J, the junction contained 8 bases not matched to a gene. The full variable domain, rest sourced from reference TRBV11-1 and TRBJ2-3, is EAEVAQSPRYKITEKSQAVAFWCDPISGHATLYWYRQILGQGPELLVQFQDESVVDDSQLPKDRFSAERLKGVDSTLKIQPAELGDSAMYLCASSFIAGGPPDTQYFGPGTRLTVL.

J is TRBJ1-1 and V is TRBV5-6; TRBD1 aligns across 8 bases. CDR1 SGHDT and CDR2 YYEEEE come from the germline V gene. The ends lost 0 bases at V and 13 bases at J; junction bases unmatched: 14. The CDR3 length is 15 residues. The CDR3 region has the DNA TGTGCCAGCAGCTTGGGCCAACTACAGGGGGGTAGGCTTTTCTTT. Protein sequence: CASSLGQLQGGRLFF.

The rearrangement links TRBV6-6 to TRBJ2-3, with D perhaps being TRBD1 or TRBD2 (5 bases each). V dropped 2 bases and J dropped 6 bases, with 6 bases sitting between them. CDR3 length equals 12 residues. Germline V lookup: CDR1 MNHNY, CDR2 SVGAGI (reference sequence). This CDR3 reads CASSYGTDTQYF. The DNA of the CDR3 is TGTGCCAGCAGTTACGGGACCGATACGCAGTATTTT.

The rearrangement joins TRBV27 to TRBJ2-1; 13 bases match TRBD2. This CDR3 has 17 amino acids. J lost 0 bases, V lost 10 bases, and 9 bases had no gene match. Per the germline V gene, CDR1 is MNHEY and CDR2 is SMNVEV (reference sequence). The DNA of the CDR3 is TGTGCCACCAAACTAGCGGGAGGGCCGCTCTCCTACAATGAGCAGTTCTTC. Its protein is CATKLAGGPLSYNEQFF.

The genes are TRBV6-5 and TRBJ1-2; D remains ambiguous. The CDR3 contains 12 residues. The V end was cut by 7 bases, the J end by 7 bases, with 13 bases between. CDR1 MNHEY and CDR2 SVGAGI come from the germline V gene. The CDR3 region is CASTQWGSGYTF. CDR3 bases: TGTGCCAGCACCCAGTGGGGTTCTGGCTACACCTTC.

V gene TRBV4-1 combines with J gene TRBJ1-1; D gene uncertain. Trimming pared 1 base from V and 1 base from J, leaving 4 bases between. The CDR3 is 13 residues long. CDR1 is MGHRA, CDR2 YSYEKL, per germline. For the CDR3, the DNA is TGCGCCAGCAGCCAAGGGGGGAACACTGAAGCTTTCTTT. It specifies CASSQGGNTEAFF.

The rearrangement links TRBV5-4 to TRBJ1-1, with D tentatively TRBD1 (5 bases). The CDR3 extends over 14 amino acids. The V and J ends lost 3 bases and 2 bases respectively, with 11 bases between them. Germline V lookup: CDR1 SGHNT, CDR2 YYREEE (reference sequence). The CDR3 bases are TGTGCCAGCAGCTCGGGACGGCAAAACACTGAAGCTTTCTTT. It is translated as CASSSGRQNTEAFF.

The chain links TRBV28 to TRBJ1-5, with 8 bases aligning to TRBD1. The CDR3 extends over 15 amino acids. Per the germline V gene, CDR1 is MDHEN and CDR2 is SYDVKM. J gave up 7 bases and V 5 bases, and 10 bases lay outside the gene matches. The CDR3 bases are TGTGCCAGCAGTGCCCTGAACAGGGGGGAACAGCCCCAGCATTTT. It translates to CASSALNRGEQPQHF.

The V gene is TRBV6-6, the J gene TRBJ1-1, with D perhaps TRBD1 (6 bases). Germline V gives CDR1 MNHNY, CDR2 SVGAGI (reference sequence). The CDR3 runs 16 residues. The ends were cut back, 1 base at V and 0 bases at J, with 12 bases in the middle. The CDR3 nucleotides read TGTGCCAGCAGTTACTGGCAGGGGCGGATGAACACTGAAGCTTTCTTT. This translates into CASSYWQGRMNTEAFF.

Here the CDR3 DNA reads TGTGCCAGCAGCCCCCGGTTGCGGGAGGGCAAAAACATTCAGTACTTC. Residues: CASSPRLREGKNIQYF. This sequence joins TRBV7-9 and TRBJ2-4; TRBD2 matches 9 bases. The germline gives CDR1 SEHNR, CDR2 FQNEAQ (reference sequence). J lost 3 bases, V lost 5 bases, and 8 bases had no gene match. The CDR3 sequence is 16 residues long.

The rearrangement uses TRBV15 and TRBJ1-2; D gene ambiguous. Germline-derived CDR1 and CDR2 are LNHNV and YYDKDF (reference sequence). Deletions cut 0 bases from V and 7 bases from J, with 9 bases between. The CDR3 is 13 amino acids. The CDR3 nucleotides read TGTGCCACCAGCAGAGATCTAACTGTTGGCTACACCTTC. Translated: CATSRDLTVGYTF.

The CDR3 coding sequence is TGTGCCAGCAGCTCCCCGACTAGCGGGTCCTACAATGAGCAGTTCTTC. It encodes CASSSPTSGSYNEQFF. The V gene is TRBV5-4, the J gene TRBJ2-1; the match to TRBD2 covers 10 bases. V was pared by 3 bases and J by 1 base, with 4 bases of the junction left unmatched. The CDR3 totals 16 residues. CDR1 and CDR2 from the germline V gene are SGHNT and YYREEE (reference sequence). Filled out from reference TRBV5-4 and TRBJ2-1, the complete variable domain reads ETGVTQSPTHLIKTRGQQVTLRCSSQSGHNTVSWYQQALGQGPQFIFQYYREEENGRGNFPPRFSGLQFPNYSSELNVNALELDDSALYLCASSSPTSGSYNEQFFGPGTRLTVL.

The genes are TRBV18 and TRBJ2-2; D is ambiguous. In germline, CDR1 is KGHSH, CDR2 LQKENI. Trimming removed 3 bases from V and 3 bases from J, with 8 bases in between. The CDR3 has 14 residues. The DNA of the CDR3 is TGTGCCAGCTCACCTTTAAGAGACACCGGGGAGCTGTTTTTT. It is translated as CASSPLRDTGELFF.

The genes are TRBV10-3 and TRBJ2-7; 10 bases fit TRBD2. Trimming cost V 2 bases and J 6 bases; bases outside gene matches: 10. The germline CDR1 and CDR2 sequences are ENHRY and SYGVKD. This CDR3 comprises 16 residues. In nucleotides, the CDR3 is TGTGCCATCAGTGAGGCTAGCGGGAGTAATTGGGTCGAGCAGTACTTC. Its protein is CAISEASGSNWVEQYF.

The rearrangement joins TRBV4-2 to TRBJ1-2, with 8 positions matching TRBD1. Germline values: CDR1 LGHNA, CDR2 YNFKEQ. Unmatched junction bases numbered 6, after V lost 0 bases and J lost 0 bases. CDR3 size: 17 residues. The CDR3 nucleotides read TGTGCCAGCAGCCAAGATCTAGTACAGGGGGCTAACTATGGCTACACCTTC. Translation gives CASSQDLVQGANYGYTF.

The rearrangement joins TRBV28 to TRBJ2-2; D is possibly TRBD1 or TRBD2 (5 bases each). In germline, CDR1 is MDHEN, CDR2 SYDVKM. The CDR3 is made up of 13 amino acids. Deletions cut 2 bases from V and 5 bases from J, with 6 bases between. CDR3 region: CASSLGGTGELFF. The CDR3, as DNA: TGTGCCAGCAGTTTAGGGGGAACCGGGGAGCTGTTTTTT.